This T cell receptor (beta chain) comes out of a study of shared clonotypes between healthy human individuals. Study outcomes and limitations: Sampling was confined to blood; repertoires within tissues likely differ. Relative to clonotypes present in all four donors, those not shared had lower generation probabilities.

Worth noting for this clone: Its target is unknown.

Both subsets, CD45RA+ naive and CD45RA-negative memory, were split from the CD4+ cells. Germline assignment: CDR1 SGHRS and CDR2 YFSETQ. The length of the CDR3 is 17 residues. The J segment lost 4 bases and the V segment lost 0 bases, leaving 9 bases of the junction unmatched. Produced via immunoSEQ multiplex PCR; TCRdb's table is partial and in-frame only. The sample carries 2 million to 3 million clones, more than 90% recorded once. The TCR comes from a man between 18 and 29 years old in good health. This chain links TRBV5-1 with TRBJ1-4, with TRBD1 identical over 7 bases. Sample: naive CD4+ T cells sorted from blood. Noted subset: CD45RA+ positively selected. The CDR3 nucleotides read TGCGCCAGCAGCTTGGGGTTCGGGACAGTGATTAATGAAAAACTGTTTTTT. This gives the protein CASSLGFGTVINEKLFF.